This TCR beta chain emerged from a study of shared clonotypes between healthy human individuals. Measured with immunoSEQ multiplex PCR; TCRdb has only the in-frame clones, and not every one. The sample records 950,000 to 1,100,000 clones, roughly 80% being singletons. V was clipped by 2 bases and J by 8 bases; unmatched bases: 7. CDR3 length equals 15 residues. Germline V gives CDR1 KGHSH, CDR2 LQKENI. The TCR originated in a man between 18 and 29 years old in good health. The chain links TRBV18 to TRBJ1-4; 8 bases align to TRBD1. Sequenced: memory CD4+ T cells sorted from blood. Subset described: CD45RA-negative fraction. CDR3 residues: CASSPGAGGEEKLFF. The CDR3 nucleotides read TGTGCCAGCTCACCAGGGGCAGGGGGCGAAGAAAAACTGTTTTTT. Together with reference TRBV18 and TRBJ1-4, the CDR3 gives the full variable domain: NAGVMQNPRHLVRRRGQEARLRCSPMKGHSHVYWYRQLPEEGLKFMVYLQKENIIDESGMPKERFSAEFPKEGPSILRIQQVVRGDSAAYFCASSPGAGGEEKLFFGSGTQLSVL.